The clone carrying this T cell receptor (beta chain) appeared many times. Its antigen is unknown. V lost 2 bases and J 9 bases, leaving 11 bases between the germline ends. Germline-derived CDR1 and CDR2 are SGHVS and FQNEAQ. There are 13 residues in the CDR3. One entry per CDR3 protein results from TCRdb running MiXCR on the reads. Of 400,000 to 550,000 distinct CDR3 sequences in the sample, 11% were seen once. This sample stems from a study of T cell repertoires in cytomegalovirus infection. Study-level findings and limits: The study found HLA-C-restricted CMV-specific TCR beta clonotypes dominating the ex vivo response. Carriage of CMV together with the relevant HLA was identifiable through cumulative public TCR beta family frequency.

The sample comprised PBMCs. The chain uses TRBV7-8 and TRBJ1-3; D is undetermined. This TCR derives from a human donor in good health (CMV status not recorded). Some clones in this sample may be carry-over from other donors' samples. CDR3 nucleotides: TGTGCCAGCAGCTTATCTTCCCGGGGCACCATATATTTT. Residues: CASSLSSRGTIYF.